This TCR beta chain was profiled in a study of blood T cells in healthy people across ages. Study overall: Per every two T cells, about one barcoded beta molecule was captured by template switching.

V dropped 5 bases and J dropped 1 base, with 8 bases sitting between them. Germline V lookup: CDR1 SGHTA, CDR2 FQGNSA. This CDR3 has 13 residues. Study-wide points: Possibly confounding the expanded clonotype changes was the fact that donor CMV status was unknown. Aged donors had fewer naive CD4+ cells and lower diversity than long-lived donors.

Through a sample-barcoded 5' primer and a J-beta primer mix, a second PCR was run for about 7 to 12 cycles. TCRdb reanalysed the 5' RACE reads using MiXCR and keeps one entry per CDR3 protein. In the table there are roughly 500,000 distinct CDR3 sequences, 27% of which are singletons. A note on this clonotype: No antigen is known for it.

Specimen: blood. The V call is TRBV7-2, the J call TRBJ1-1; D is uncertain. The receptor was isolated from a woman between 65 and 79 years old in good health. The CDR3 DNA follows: TGTGCCAGCAGCACCGACTGGAACACTGAAGCTTTCTTT. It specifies CASSTDWNTEAFF.